The clone carrying this T cell receptor (beta chain) was seen a few times. The target antigen is unknown. The sample belongs to a study of beta chain features in type 1 diabetes. Study-level points and caveats: Moderate but significant shortening of TCRB CDR3s was recorded in all four CD4+ subsets from Type 1 diabetes patients.

cDNA synthesis used the whole RNA isolate, giving expressed TCRB sequences. TCRdb keeps only in-frame clones here, not all; method: immunoSEQ multiplex PCR. The sample lists roughly 300,000 clones, around 8.5% occurring once. The CDR3 extends over 15 amino acids. Germline values: CDR1 SGHRS, CDR2 YFSETQ. V lost 0 bases and J 4 bases, leaving 10 bases between the germline ends. Every donor provided one heparinised blood draw, which averaged roughly 120 mL. The V gene is TRBV5-1, the J gene TRBJ1-4, with no clear D. This sequence was found in a man aged 25-45 years with type 1 diabetes. Sequenced: central memory CD4+ T cells from blood. The CDR3 nucleotides are TGCGCCAGCAGCTTGGGGCAGGCCGATAATGAAAAACTGTTTTTT. Protein sequence: CASSLGQADNEKLFF.